The TCR beta chain under discussion was sequenced for a study of shared clonotypes between healthy human individuals. Across the whole study: Donor composition was two women and a few men, aged 18 to 49.

Original data processing: In the immunoSEQ data, sequences were junction-only and lacked quality scores, so filtering differed. TCRdb's table, derived via immunoSEQ multiplex PCR, lists solely in-frame clones and lacks some. The V and J calls and clone size were taken over from that table, and D and trimming were inferred from the DNA. The data contain some 2.1 million clones, roughly 94% of them seen just once; the ten biggest clones take up about 1.1%. Of note for this clone: The antigen remains unidentified.

There are 15 residues in the CDR3. The germline V gene encodes CDR1 MNHEY and CDR2 SMNVEV (reference sequence). With 2 bases clipped from V and 6 bases from J, the junction kept 6 bases outside the gene matches. Whole-study results and caveats: In general, naive subsets displayed greater estimated richness than memory subsets did. Tissue TCR repertoires likely differ from these blood-only repertoires.

The naive CD8 fraction comprised CD45RO-negative cells positively selected for CCR7 and excluded terminally differentiated effector memory CD45RA+ cells. V usage is TRBV27 and J usage is TRBJ1-2, with TRBD1 matching 10 bases. The sequenced material came from naive CD8+ T cells sorted from blood. This receptor was obtained from a man aged 18 to 29 in good health. In DNA, the CDR3 is TGTGCCAGCAGTTTAATCGGACAGGGGGAGGATGGCTACACCTTC. Amino acid sequence: CASSLIGQGEDGYTF.